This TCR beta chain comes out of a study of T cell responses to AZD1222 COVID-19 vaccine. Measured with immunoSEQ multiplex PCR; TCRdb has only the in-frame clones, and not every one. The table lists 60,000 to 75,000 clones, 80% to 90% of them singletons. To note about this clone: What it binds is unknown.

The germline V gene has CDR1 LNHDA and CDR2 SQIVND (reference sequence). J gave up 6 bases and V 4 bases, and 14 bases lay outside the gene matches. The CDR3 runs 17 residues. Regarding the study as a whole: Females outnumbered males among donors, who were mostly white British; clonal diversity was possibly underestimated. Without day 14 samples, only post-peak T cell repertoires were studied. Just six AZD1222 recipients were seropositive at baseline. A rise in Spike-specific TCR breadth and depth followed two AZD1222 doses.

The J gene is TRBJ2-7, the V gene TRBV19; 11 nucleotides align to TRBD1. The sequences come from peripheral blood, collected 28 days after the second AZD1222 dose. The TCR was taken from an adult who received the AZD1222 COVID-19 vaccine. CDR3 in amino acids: CASSTTGTGGGKSEQYF. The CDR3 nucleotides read TGTGCCAGTAGTACCACCGGGACAGGGGGAGGCAAGAGCGAGCAGTACTTC.